This is a list of T cell receptor beta chains from one sample in a study of cytomegalovirus exposure and HLA in healthy donors. TCRdb's table, derived via immunoSEQ multiplex PCR, lists solely in-frame clones and lacks some. Of about 110,000 clones listed, about 70% are singletons. The source material was PBMCs. These receptors originate from a man aged 45 to 65 in good health and CMV-seropositive. Each CDR3 is given with its conserved first and last residue. The order of the fields is D gene, J gene, clone size, V gene, CDR3 protein, CDR3 DNA. D genes are given only for firm matches. For some rows the clone size is stated as once, few or many, or as a class when expanded; others skip it.

D: TRBD1
J: TRBJ1-2
size: few
V: TRBV5-4
CDR3: CASSPDRGNYGYTF
DNA: TGTGCCAGCAGCCCAGACAGGGGTAACTATGGCTACACCTTC

D: TRBD1
J: TRBJ2-7
size: .
V: TRBV19
CDR3: CASSIGNPGQTPEQYF
DNA: TGTGCCAGTAGTATAGGTAACCCGGGACAGACGCCCGAGCAGTACTTC

D: .
J: TRBJ1-1
size: .
V: TRBV5-5
CDR3: CASSLGAGRDTEAFF
DNA: TGTGCCAGCAGCTTGGGAGCAGGGCGAGACACTGAAGCTTTCTTT

D: .
J: TRBJ1-1
size: .
V: TRBV6-6
CDR3: CASSYGGAEAFF
DNA: TGTGCCAGCAGTTACGGCGGAGCTGAAGCTTTCTTT

D: TRBD1
J: TRBJ1-2
size: .
V: TRBV10-3
CDR3: CAISEWDRGNYGYTF
DNA: TGTGCCATCAGTGAGTGGGACAGGGGAAACTATGGCTACACCTTC

D: .
J: TRBJ1-1
size: .
V: TRBV11-2
CDR3: CASSPPDRRTEAFF
DNA: TGTGCCAGCAGCCCCCCAGATCGTCGCACTGAAGCTTTCTTT

D: .
J: TRBJ2-3
size: .
V: TRBV4-1
CDR3: CASSPRAGSSTDTQYF
DNA: TGCGCCAGCAGCCCCAGGGCTGGATCTAGCACAGATACGCAGTATTTT

D: TRBD2
J: TRBJ2-5
size: .
V: TRBV5-1
CDR3: CASSPGSSGQETQYF
DNA: TGCGCCAGCAGCCCGGGATCTAGCGGTCAAGAGACCCAGTACTTC

D: .
J: TRBJ2-5
size: .
V: TRBV5-6
CDR3: CASSFGGRETQYF
DNA: TGTGCCAGCAGCTTTGGGGGCCGAGAGACCCAGTACTTC

D: TRBD2
J: TRBJ2-1
size: .
V: TRBV5-6
CDR3: CASSFRLAGGGEQFF
DNA: TGTGCCAGCAGCTTTAGACTAGCGGGAGGGGGTGAGCAGTTCTTC

D: .
J: TRBJ1-5
size: .
V: TRBV11-3
CDR3: CASPRTGSNQPQHF
DNA: TGTGCCAGCCCCCGCACTGGTAGCAATCAGCCCCAGCATTTT

D: .
J: TRBJ1-1
size: .
V: TRBV7-2
CDR3: CASSPGTSLAFF
DNA: TGTGCCAGCAGCCCCGGGACTTCCCTAGCTTTCTTT

D: .
J: TRBJ1-5
size: once
V: TRBV28
CDR3: CASSPRQIYSNQPQHF
DNA: TGTGCCAGCAGTCCCCGACAGATTTATAGCAATCAGCCCCAGCATTTT

D: .
J: TRBJ1-1
size: .
V: TRBV11-2
CDR3: CASSLGIRGTAEAFF
DNA: TGTGCCAGCAGCTTAGGGATACGGGGTACGGCTGAAGCTTTCTTT

D: TRBD2
J: TRBJ2-3
size: few
V: TRBV10-1
CDR3: CASSPSGRRTDTQYF
DNA: TGCGCCAGCAGCCCGAGCGGGAGACGCACAGATACGCAGTATTTT

D: .
J: TRBJ2-7
size: .
V: TRBV5-1
CDR3: CASSLEGQWGDEQYF
DNA: TGCGCCAGCAGTTTAGAAGGGCAGTGGGGAGACGAGCAGTACTTC

D: TRBD2
J: TRBJ2-1
size: .
V: TRBV9
CDR3: CASSDRTSSYNEQFF
DNA: TGTGCCAGCAGCGACAGGACTAGCTCCTACAATGAGCAGTTCTTC

D: .
J: TRBJ1-3
size: .
V: TRBV15
CDR3: CATSVRRAGDTIYF
DNA: TGTGCCACCAGCGTACGGAGGGCTGGGGACACCATATATTTT

D: .
J: TRBJ1-5
size: .
V: TRBV2
CDR3: CASTRQSSNQPQHF
DNA: TGTGCCAGCACCAGACAGTCTAGCAATCAGCCCCAGCATTTT

D: TRBD1
J: TRBJ1-1
size: .
V: TRBV19
CDR3: CASSGTGLGGSEAFF
DNA: TGTGCCAGTTCCGGGACAGGGCTAGGTGGGTCTGAAGCTTTCTTT